This T cell receptor (beta chain) was obtained from a study of T cells in narcolepsy. The study, taken as a whole, reports: Same-patient CSF and blood CD4+ T cell clonotypes included HCRT-specific and TRIB2-specific autoreactive ones.

Libraries were prepared by immunoSEQ multiplex PCR; TCRdb keeps only in-frame clonotypes and omits some of them. The sample holds just over 20,000 clones; 92% are singletons and the top ten take roughly 1%. The CDR3 totals 16 residues. Germline V gene lookup returns CDR1 MNHEY and CDR2 SVGAGI. Trimming shortened V by 4 bases and J by 4 bases, and 19 bases separated the two germline ends. In regard to this clone: Its antigen remains unidentified.

This chain connects TRBV6-5 to TRBJ1-1, with D unclear. The source is a human donor with narcolepsy. Sequenced input: CD45RA- memory CD4+ T cells from PBMCs. CDR3 bases: TGTGCCAGCAGTTCCCTTACCTCCGACGAGGGCACTGAAGCTTTCTTT. Its protein product is CASSSLTSDEGTEAFF.